One and the same sample provided the 7 T cell receptor beta chains below, sequenced in a study of blood T cells in healthy people across ages. The authors ran a second PCR of about 7 to 11 cycles using a sample-barcoded 5' primer and a J-beta primer mix. TCRdb re-analysed the 5' RACE reads in MiXCR, keeping a single row per CDR3 protein. The sample shows 1.4 million to 1.5 million distinct CDR3 sequences, 42% of them seen only once. The source material was blood. These receptors all stem from a woman under 30 in good health.

The sample holds a few counts of this clonotype. At one of its ends the junction is not consistent with the germline gene, which may arise from a read error. The rearrangement joins TRBV12-3 or TRBV12-4 to TRBJ2-7, with D possibly being TRBD2 (5 bases). The CDR3 has 15 amino acids. The CDR3: CASSVATQGGHEQYF. The CDR3 coding sequence is TGTGCCAGCAGTGTAGCCACCCAAGGCGGGCACGAGCAGTACTTC.

This clonotype was counted a single time. The V gene is TRBV21-1, the J gene TRBJ2-5; the table's D call TRBD1 went unverified against the DNA. TRBV21-1 is noted as a pseudogene. The CDR3 spans 15 residues. The CDR3 region is CASSKGTGGEETQYF. In DNA form, the CDR3 reads TGTGCCAGCAGCAAAGGGACAGGGGGTGAAGAGACCCAGTACTTC.

As concerns this clonotype: Sequence at one end of the junction differs from germline and may be a read error. The chain carries TRBV29-1 and TRBJ2-1; the D gene could be TRBD1 or TRBD2 (5 bases each). Germline CDR1 and CDR2: SQVTM and ANQGSEA. The CDR3 totals 15 residues. In nucleotides, the CDR3 is TGCAGCGTTGAATCCCCGGGACGAGTAATTAATGAGCGGTTCTTC. It translates to CSVESPGRVINERFF.

The table lists this clonotype with a few counts. The V and J genes are TRBV7-2 and TRBJ2-7; D gene unclear. V was trimmed by 2 bases and J by 3 bases, leaving 14 bases between them. The germline V gene has CDR1 SGHTA and CDR2 FQGNSA. The length of the CDR3 is 15 residues. The CDR3 reads CASSLNGSPYYEQYF. The CDR3 DNA follows: TGTGCCAGCAGCTTAAATGGATCGCCTTACTACGAGCAGTACTTC.

The chain joins TRBV7-3 to TRBJ1-1; D gene ambiguous. The CDR3 contains 18 residues. Germline V lookup: CDR1 SGHTA, CDR2 FQGTGA. Trimming took off 1 base at V and 0 bases at J, with 18 bases between the two ends. CDR3 sequence (DNA): TGTGCCAGCAGCTTAAACGGCCCTCCGTCGTGGCTGAACACTGAAGCTTTCTTT. Translation gives CASSLNGPPSWLNTEAFF. The complete variable domain, with remaining parts taken from reference TRBV7-3 and TRBJ1-1, reads GAGVSQTPSNKVTEKGKYVELRCDPISGHTALYWYRQSLGQGPEFLIYFQGTGAADDSGLPNDRFFAVRPEGSVSTLKIQRTERGDSAVYLCASSLNGPPSWLNTEAFFGQGTRLTVV.

This clonotype has just a few counts. This sequence joins TRBV5-1 and TRBJ2-3; D ambiguous. Trimming pared 6 bases from V and 6 bases from J, leaving 11 bases between. The CDR3 totals 12 residues. Germline V gene lookup returns CDR1 SGHRS and CDR2 YFSETQ. This CDR3 reads CASTWPGDTQYF. CDR3 coding DNA: TGCGCCAGCACGTGGCCGGGCGATACGCAGTATTTT.

This clonotype was detected only a few times. V is TRBV7-2 and J is TRBJ2-6; no clear D gene. CDR1 and CDR2 from the germline V gene are SGHTA and FQGNSA. V lost 1 base and J lost 13, with 5 bases in between. This CDR3 has 11 residues. CDR3 sequence (DNA): TGTGCCAGCAGCTTAGAGAATGTCCTGACTTTC. Its protein is CASSLENVLTF.